This T cell receptor (beta chain) emerged from a study of T cell responses to AZD1222 COVID-19 vaccine. A word on this clone: As yet, its antigen is unknown.

The study, taken as a whole, reports: Repertoires were obtained only post-peak T cell response. Recipients of AZD1222 seropositive at baseline numbered only 5 to 7. In a largely white British group with more females than males, clonal diversity was possibly underestimated.

CDR1 is MNHNY and CDR2 is SVGAGI in the germline V gene (reference sequence). Trimming removed 5 bases from V and 6 bases from J; junction bases left unmatched: 5. The CDR3 spans 14 residues. Libraries were prepared by immunoSEQ multiplex PCR; TCRdb keeps only in-frame clonotypes and omits some of them. The top ten clones hold roughly 4.3% of a sample with tens of thousands of clones, about 93% of them seen once. The TCR sequence derives from an adult in good health. The sample in question was peripheral blood, obtained on day 0 of MenACWY control vaccination. V and J are TRBV6-6 and TRBJ1-5; 9 bases fit TRBD1. CDR3 bases: TGTGCCAGCAGTGGACAGGGGATGGGTCAGCCCCAGCATTTT. Its translation is CASSGQGMGQPQHF.